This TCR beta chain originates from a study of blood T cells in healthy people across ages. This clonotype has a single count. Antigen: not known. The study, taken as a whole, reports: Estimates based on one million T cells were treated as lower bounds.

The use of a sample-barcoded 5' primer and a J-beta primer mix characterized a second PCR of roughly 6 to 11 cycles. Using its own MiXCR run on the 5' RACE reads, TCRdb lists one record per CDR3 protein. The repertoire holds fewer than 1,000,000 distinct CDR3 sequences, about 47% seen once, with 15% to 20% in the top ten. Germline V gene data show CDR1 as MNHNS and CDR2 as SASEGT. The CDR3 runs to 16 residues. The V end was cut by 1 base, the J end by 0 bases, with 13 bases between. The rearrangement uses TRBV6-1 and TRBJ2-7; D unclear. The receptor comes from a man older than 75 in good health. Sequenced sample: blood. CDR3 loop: CASSEGLGRVSYEQYF. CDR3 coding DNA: TGTGCCAGCAGTGAAGGACTGGGCAGAGTCTCCTACGAGCAGTACTTC.